This TCR beta chain was identified in a study of long-term antiretroviral therapy in people with HIV. This CDR3 contains 15 residues. The germline V gene encodes CDR1 MGHRA and CDR2 YSYEKL. The V end was cut by 4 bases, the J end by 2 bases, with 14 bases between. Survey-level resolution applied to immunoSEQ assay v3.0. Assay used: immunoSEQ multiplex PCR; TCRdb lists only in-frame clones, some missing. The profile shows tens of thousands of clones, around 96% of them singletons. The sequencing here drew on unsorted PBMCs, taken 6 to 6.5 years after starting antiretroviral therapy. The TCR sequence derives from a man aged 25-45 years with HIV. The chain uses TRBV4-1 and TRBJ1-1; no definite D call. CDR3 in DNA: TGCGCCAGCAGCCGTTCGCCCGCAGAAAACACTGAAGCTTTCTTT. Translation gives CASSRSPAENTEAFF.